This TCR beta chain was identified during a study of beta chain features in type 1 diabetes. Averaging approximately 0.11 L, one heparinised blood draw came from each individual donor. Stem cell-like memory, regulatory, central memory and naive CD4+ cells were sorted via CD45RO/CCR7/CD25/CD127/CD95/CD27. CDR1 is MDHEN, CDR2 SYDVKM, per germline. This CDR3 comprises 15 residues. Trimming cost V 4 bases and J 4 bases, with 14 bases left between them. Expressed TCRB transcripts were sequenced because the entire RNA isolate underwent reverse transcription. Profiling relied on immunoSEQ multiplex PCR, and the TCRdb table lists in-frame clones only, not all of them. Counted here are hundreds of thousands of clones, about 16% occurring once; the ten biggest clones make up about 0.087%.

The material sequenced was naive CD4+ T cells from blood. The sequence derives from a man in his late teens or twenties in good health. J is TRBJ1-5 and V is TRBV28; D possibly corresponds to TRBD1 (6 bases). In DNA form, the CDR3 reads TGTGCCAGCAGTTCTGGACAGATTGGTAATCAGCCCCAGCATTTT. Translated: CASSSGQIGNQPQHF.